The clone carrying this TCR beta chain appeared many times. The target antigen is unknown. These data come from a study of T-cell memory formation after mild COVID-19. Study as a whole: There were largely donor-specific TCR clusters. Whole-study results and caveats: Mostly located in CM and EM were contracting CD4+ clones, with contracting CD8+ clones located in EMRA. Clones that got smaller from day 15 to 85 had even CD4/CD8, while clones growing later tipped toward CD4+.

Barcoded TCR alpha and TCR beta cDNA libraries with UMIs came from 5'RACE using constant-segment primers. Each CDR3 protein gets one entry after TCRdb re-called the 5' RACE reads with MiXCR. The sample has roughly 600,000 distinct CDR3 sequences; about a sixth are singletons. The ends lost 1 base at V and 0 bases at J; junction bases unmatched: 6. This CDR3 has 18 amino acids. Per germline, CDR1 SGHRS and CDR2 YFSETQ. The TCR sequence derives from an adult woman who had mild COVID-19 (a few samples of this study predate the infection). Cell type and time point are not known. Sequenced sample: PBMCs or a T cell subset sorted from them (not recorded which). This chain connects TRBV5-1 to TRBJ2-2; 10 bases line up with TRBD2. This CDR3 reads CASSLRATSGTNTGELFF. CDR3 nucleotide sequence: TGCGCCAGCAGCTTGAGGGCCACTAGCGGGACGAACACCGGGGAGCTGTTTTTT.